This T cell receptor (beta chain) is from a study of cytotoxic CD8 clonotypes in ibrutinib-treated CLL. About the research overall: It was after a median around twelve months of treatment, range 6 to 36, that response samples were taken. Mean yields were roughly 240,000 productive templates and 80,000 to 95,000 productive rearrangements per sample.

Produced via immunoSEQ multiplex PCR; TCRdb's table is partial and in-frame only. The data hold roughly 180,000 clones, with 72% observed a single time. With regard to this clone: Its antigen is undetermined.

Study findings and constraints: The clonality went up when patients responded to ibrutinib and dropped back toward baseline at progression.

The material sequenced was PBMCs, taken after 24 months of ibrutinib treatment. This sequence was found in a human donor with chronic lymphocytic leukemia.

The CDR3 loop is CASSQTTGLNQPQHF. The DNA for the CDR3 is TGCGCCAGCAGCCAAACGACAGGGCTTAATCAGCCCCAGCATTTT. The chain has TRBV4-1 and TRBJ1-5, with 7 bases matching TRBD1. This CDR3 has 15 amino acids. Germline loops: CDR1 MGHRA, CDR2 YSYEKL. With V trimmed by 2 bases and J by 4 bases, 5 bases remained unmatched.